This T cell receptor beta chain was sequenced for a study of blood T cell repertoires in COVID-19. J lost 3 bases, V lost 4 bases, and 6 bases had no gene match. The CDR3 totals 14 residues. The germline gives CDR1 SGHTA, CDR2 FQGNSA. The data were produced by immunoSEQ multiplex PCR, yet TCRdb's version contains in-frame clones alone and is incomplete. The sample consists of under 150,000 clones, approximately 90% of them appearing once. The genes are TRBV7-2 and TRBJ2-7; 7 bases match TRBD1. The sample was peripheral blood. This receptor was obtained from a man aged 50-60 years with acute or convalescent COVID-19. This CDR3 is CASSSQGGVYEQYF. For the CDR3, the DNA is TGTGCCAGCAGCTCACAAGGGGGCGTCTACGAGCAGTACTTC.